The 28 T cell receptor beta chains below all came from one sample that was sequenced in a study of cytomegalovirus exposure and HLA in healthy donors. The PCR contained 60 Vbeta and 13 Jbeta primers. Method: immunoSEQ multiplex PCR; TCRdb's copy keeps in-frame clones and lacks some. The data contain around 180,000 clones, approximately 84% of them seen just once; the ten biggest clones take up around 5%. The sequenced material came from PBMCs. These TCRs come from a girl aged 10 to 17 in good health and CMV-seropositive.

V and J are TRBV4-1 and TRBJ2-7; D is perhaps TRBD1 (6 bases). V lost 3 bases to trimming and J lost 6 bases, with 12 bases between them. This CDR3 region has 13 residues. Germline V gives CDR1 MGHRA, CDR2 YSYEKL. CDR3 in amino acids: CASSQSDRREQYF. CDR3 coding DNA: TGCGCCAGCAGCCAGTCCGACAGGCGCGAGCAGTACTTC.

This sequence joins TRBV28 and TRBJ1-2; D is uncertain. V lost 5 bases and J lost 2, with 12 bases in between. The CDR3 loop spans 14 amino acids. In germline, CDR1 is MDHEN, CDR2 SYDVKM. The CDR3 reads CASSLTQVNYGYTF. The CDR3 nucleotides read TGTGCCAGCAGTCTAACCCAGGTCAACTATGGCTACACCTTC.

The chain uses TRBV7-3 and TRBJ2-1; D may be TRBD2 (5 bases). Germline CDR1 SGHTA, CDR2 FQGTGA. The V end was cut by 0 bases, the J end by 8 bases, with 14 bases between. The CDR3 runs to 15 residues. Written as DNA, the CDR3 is TGTGCCAGCAGCTTAACTCCAGGCCCGGGGTATGAGCAGTTCTTC. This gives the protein CASSLTPGPGYEQFF.

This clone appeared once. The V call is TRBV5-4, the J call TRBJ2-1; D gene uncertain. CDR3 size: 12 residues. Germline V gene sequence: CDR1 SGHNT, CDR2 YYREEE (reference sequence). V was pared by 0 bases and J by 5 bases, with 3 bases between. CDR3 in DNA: TGTGCCAGCAGCTTGGACAACAATGAGCAGTTCTTC. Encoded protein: CASSLDNNEQFF.

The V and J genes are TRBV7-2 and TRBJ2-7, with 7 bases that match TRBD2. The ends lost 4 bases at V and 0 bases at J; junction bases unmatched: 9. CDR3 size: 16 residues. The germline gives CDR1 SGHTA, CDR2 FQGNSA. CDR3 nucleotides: TGTGCCAGCAGCTCTCAAGCGGGGATTCCCTCCTACGAGCAGTACTTC. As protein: CASSSQAGIPSYEQYF.

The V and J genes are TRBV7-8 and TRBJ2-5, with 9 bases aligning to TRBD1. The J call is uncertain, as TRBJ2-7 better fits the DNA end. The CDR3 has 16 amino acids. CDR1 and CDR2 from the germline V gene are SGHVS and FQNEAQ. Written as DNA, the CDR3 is TGTGCCAGCAGCTCTCCCCGGGACAGGGACTCCTACGAGCAGTACTTC. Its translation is CASSSPRDRDSYEQYF.

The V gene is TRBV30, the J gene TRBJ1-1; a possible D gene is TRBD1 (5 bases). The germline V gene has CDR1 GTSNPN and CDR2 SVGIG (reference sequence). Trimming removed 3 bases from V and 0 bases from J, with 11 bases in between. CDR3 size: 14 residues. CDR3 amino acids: CAWRGRTVNTEAFF. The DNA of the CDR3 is TGTGCCTGGAGGGGGCGGACCGTGAACACTGAAGCTTTCTTT.

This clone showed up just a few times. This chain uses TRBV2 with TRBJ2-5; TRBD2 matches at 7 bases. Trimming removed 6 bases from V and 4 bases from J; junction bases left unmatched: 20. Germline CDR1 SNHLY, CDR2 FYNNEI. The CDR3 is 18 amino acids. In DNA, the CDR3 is TGTGCCAGCAGCGCCTTCCCGGGACTAATGACGGTGGGAGAGACCCAGTACTTC. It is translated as CASSAFPGLMTVGETQYF.

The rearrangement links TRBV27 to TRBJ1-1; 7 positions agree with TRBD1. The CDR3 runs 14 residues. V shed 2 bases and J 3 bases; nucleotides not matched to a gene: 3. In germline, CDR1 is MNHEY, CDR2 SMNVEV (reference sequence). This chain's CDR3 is CASSLTGAYTEAFF. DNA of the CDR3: TGTGCCAGCAGTTTAACAGGGGCTTACACTGAAGCTTTCTTT.

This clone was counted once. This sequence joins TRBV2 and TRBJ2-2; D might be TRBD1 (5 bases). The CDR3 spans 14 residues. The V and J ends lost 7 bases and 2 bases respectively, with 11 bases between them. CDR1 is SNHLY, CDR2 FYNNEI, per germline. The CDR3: CASNRFSNTGELFF. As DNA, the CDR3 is TGTGCCAGCAACAGGTTTTCAAACACCGGGGAGCTGTTTTTT.

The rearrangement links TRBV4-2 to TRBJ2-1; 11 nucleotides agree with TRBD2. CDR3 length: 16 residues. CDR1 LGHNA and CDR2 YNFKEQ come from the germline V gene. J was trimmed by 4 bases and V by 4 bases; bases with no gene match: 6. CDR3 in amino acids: CASSPSGTSGYNEQFF. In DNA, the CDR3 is TGTGCCAGCAGCCCATCCGGGACTAGCGGATACAATGAGCAGTTCTTC.

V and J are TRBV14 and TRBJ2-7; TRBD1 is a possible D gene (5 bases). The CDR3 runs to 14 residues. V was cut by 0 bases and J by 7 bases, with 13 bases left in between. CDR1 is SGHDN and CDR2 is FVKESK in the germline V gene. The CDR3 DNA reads TGTGCCAGCAGCCAAGATAGGGGCGAGTTTGAGCAGTACTTC. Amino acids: CASSQDRGEFEQYF.

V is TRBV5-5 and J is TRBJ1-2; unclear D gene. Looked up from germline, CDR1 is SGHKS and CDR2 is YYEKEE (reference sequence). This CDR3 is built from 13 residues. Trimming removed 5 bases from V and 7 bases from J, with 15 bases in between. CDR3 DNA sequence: TGTGCCAGCAGTCTTCAGGATCGGGGTGGCTACACCTTC. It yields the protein CASSLQDRGGYTF.

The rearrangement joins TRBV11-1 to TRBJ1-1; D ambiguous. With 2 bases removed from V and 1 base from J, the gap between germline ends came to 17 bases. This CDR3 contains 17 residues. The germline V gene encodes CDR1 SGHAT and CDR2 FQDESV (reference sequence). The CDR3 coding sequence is TGTGCCAGCAGCTTACCCCGTGGGGAGGCGACGAACACTGAAGCTTTCTTT. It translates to CASSLPRGEATNTEAFF.

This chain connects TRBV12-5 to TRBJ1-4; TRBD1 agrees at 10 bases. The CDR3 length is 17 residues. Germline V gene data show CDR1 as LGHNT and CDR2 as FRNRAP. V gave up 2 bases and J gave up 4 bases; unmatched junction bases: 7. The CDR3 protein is CASGLRRTGGNNEKLFF. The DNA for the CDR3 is TGTGCTAGTGGTTTGCGTCGGACAGGGGGTAATAATGAAAAACTGTTTTTT.

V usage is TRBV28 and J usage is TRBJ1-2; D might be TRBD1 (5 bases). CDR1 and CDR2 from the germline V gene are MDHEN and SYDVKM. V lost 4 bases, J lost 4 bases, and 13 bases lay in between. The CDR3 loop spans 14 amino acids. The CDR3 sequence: CASSSSDISYGYTF. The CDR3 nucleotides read TGTGCCAGCAGTTCCTCGGACATTAGCTATGGCTACACCTTC.

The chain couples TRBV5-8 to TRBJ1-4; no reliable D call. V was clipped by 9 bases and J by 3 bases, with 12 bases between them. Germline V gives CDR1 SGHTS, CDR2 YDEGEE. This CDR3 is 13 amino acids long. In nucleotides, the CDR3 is TGTGCCACCACTTCCCGCCCTAATGAAAAACTGTTTTTT. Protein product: CATTSRPNEKLFF.

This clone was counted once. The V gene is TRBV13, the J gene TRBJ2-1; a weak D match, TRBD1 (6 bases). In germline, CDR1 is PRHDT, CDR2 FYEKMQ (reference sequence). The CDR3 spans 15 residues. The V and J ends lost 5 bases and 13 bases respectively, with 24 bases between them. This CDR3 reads CASSPLDTGTHPQFF. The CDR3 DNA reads TGTGCCAGCAGCCCCCTTGATACAGGGACCCATCCCCAGTTCTTC. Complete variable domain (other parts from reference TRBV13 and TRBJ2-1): AAGVIQSPRHLIKEKRETATLKCYPIPRHDTVYWYQQGPGQDPQFLISFYEKMQSDKGSIPDRFSAQQFSDYHSELNMSSLELGDSALYFCASSPLDTGTHPQFFGPGTRLTVL.

The CDR3 region is CATSSPGQGGTGELFF. The CDR3 DNA is TGTGCCACCAGCAGCCCGGGACAGGGTGGGACCGGGGAGCTGTTTTTT. This sequence joins TRBV15 and TRBJ2-2, with 9 bases fitting TRBD1. V was pared by 3 bases and J by 5 bases, with 7 bases of the junction left unmatched. Germline CDR1 and CDR2: LNHNV and YYDKDF (reference sequence). The CDR3 is 16 amino acids.

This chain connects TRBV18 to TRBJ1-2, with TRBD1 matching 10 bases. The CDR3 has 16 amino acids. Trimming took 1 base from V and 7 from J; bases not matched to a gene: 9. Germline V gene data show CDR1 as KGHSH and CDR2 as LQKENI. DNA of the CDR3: TGTGCCAGCTCACCACTATTGACAGGGGGCGCGTCTGGCTACACCTTC. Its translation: CASSPLLTGGASGYTF.

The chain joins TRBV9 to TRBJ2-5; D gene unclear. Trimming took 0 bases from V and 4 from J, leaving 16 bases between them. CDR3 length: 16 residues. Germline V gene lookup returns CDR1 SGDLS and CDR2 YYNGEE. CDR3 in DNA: TGTGCCAGCAGCGTAGATCCATCACGGGTAGGAGAGACCCAGTACTTC. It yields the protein CASSVDPSRVGETQYF.

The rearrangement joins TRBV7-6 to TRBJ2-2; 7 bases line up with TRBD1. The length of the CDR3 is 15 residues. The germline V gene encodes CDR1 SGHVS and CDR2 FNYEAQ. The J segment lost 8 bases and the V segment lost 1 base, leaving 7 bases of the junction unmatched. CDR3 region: CASSLGPGGPGELFF. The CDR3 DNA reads TGTGCCAGCAGCTTAGGGCCAGGGGGTCCTGGGGAGCTGTTTTTT.

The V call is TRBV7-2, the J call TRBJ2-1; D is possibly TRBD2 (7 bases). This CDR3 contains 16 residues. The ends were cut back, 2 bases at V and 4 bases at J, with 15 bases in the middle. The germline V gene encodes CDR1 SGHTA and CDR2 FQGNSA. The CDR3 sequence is CASSLFYEGGYNEQFF. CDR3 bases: TGTGCCAGCAGCTTATTCTATGAGGGGGGGTACAATGAGCAGTTCTTC. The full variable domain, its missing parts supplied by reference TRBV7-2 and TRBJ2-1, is GAGVSQSPSNKVTEKGKDVELRCDPISGHTALYWYRQSLGQGLEFLIYFQGNSAPDKSGLPSDRFSAERTGGSVSTLTIQRTQQEDSAVYLCASSLFYEGGYNEQFFGPGTRLTVL.

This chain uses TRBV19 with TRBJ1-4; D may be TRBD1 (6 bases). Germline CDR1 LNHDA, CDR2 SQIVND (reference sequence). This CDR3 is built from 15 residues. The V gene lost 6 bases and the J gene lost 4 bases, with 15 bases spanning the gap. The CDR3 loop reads CASSKQGFGNEKLFF. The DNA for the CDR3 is TGTGCCAGTAGCAAACAGGGTTTTGGTAATGAAAAACTGTTTTTT.

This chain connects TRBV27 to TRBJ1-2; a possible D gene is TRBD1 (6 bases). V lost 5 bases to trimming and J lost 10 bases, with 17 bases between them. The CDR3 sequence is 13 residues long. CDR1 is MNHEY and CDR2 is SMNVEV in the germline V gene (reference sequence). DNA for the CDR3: TGTGCCAGCAGTCCGGGGGGGCTAAAGGACTACACCTTC. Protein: CASSPGGLKDYTF.

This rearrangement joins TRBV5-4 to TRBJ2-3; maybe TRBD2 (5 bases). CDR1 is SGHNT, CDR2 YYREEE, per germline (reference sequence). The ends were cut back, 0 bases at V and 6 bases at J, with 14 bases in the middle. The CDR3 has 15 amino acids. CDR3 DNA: TGTGCCAGCAGCTTGGGGGTTAGAGGCGGGGATACGCAGTATTTT. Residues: CASSLGVRGGDTQYF.

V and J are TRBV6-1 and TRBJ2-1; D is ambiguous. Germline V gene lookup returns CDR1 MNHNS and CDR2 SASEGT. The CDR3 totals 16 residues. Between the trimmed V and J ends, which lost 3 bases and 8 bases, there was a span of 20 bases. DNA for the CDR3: TGTGCCAGCAGTGACCCAGACTCGAAGCTTTTACATGAGCAGTTCTTC. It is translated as CASSDPDSKLLHEQFF.

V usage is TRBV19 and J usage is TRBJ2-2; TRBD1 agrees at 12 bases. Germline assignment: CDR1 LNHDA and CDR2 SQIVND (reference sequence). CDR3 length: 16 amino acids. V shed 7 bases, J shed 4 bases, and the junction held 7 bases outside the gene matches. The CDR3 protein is CASKRGQGAGTGELFF. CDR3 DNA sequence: TGTGCCAGTAAACGGGGACAGGGGGCAGGCACCGGGGAGCTGTTTTTT.